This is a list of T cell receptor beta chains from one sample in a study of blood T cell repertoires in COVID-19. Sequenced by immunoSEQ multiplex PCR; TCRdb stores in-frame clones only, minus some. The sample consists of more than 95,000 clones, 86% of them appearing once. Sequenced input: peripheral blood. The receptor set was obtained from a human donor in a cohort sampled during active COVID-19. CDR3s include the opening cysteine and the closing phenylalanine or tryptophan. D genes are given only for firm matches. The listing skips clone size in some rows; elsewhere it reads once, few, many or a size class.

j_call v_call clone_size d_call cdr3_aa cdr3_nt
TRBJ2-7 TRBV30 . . CAWSGAGYEQYF TGTGCCTGGAGTGGGGCAGGTTACGAGCAGTACTTC
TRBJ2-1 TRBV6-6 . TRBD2 CASSSTSGSSYNEQFF TGTGCCAGCAGTTCCACTAGCGGGAGCTCCTACAATGAGCAGTTCTTC
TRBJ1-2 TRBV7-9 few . CASSLEQAHYGYTF TGTGCCAGCAGCTTAGAACAGGCGCACTATGGCTACACCTTC
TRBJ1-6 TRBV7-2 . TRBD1 CASSSTGGGGPLHF TGTGCCAGCAGCTCGACAGGGGGCGGCGGACCCCTCCACTTT
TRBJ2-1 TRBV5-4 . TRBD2 CASSRPGAGDNEQFF TGTGCCAGCAGCCGGCCCGGAGCGGGGGACAATGAGCAGTTCTTC
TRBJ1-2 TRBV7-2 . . CASSLGGDYGYTF TGTGCCAGCAGCTTGGGGGGAGACTATGGCTACACCTTC
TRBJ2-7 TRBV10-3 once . CAISESALKQYF TGTGCCATCAGTGAGTCAGCTCTTAAGCAGTACTTC
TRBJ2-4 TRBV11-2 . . CATSLLAKNIQYF TGTGCCACCTCACTTTTAGCCAAAAACATTCAGTACTTC
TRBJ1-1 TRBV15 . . CATSKPGLMNTEAFF TGTGCCACCAGCAAACCGGGACTTATGAACACTGAAGCTTTCTTT
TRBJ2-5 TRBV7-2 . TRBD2 CASSLGGGRGETQYF TGTGCCAGCAGCTTAGGGGGAGGGAGGGGAGAGACCCAGTACTTC
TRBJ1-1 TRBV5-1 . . CASSLGRGNTEAFF TGCGCCAGCAGCTTGGGCAGGGGGAACACTGAAGCTTTCTTT
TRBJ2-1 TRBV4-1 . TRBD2 CASSQDSLAGSSYNEQFF TGCGCCAGCAGCCAAGATTCCCTAGCGGGTAGCTCCTACAATGAGCAGTTCTTC
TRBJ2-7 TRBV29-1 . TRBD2 CSVFLPGTSYPLLYEQYF TGCAGCGTCTTCCTGCCCGGGACTAGCTATCCTTTGTTATACGAGCAGTACTTC
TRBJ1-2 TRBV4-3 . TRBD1 CASSPDRVYGYTF TGCGCCAGCAGCCCTGACAGGGTCTATGGCTACACCTTC
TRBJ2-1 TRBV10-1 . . CASSESMGGNEQFF TGCGCCAGCAGTGAGTCGATGGGAGGCAATGAGCAGTTCTTC
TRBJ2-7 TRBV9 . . CASSVGLELYEQYF TGTGCCAGCAGCGTAGGGCTAGAGCTTTACGAGCAGTACTTC
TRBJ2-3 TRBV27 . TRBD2 CASRRLAGGESTDTQYF TGTGCCAGCAGAAGACTAGCGGGAGGGGAGAGCACAGATACGCAGTATTTT
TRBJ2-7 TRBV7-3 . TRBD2 CASSLTSGSIYEQYF TGTGCCAGCAGCTTAACTAGCGGGAGTATTTACGAGCAGTACTTC
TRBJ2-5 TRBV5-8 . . CASSVYQETQYF TGTGCCAGCAGCGTATACCAAGAGACCCAGTACTTC
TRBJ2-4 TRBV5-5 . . CASSSGQIVAKNIQYF TGTGCCAGCAGCTCTGGACAGATTGTAGCCAAAAACATTCAGTACTTC
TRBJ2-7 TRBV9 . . CASSSQTGIHFYEQYF TGTGCCAGCAGCTCCCAAACAGGGATCCATTTCTACGAGCAGTACTTC
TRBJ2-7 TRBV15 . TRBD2 CATSRAHLLAGDYEQYF TGTGCCACCAGCAGGGCCCATTTACTAGCGGGAGACTACGAGCAGTACTTC
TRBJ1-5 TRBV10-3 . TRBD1 CAISPTGDQPQHF TGTGCCATCAGTCCCACAGGGGACCAGCCCCAGCATTTT
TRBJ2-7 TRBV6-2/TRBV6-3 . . CASCLRGPYEQYF TGTGCCAGCTGCCTCAGGGGTCCCTACGAGCAGTACTTC
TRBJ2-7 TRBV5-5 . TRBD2 CASSPTLAGTYEQYF TGTGCCAGCAGCCCCACACTAGCGGGGACCTACGAGCAGTACTTC
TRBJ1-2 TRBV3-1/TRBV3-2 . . CASSQERGSGYGYTF TGTGCCAGCAGCCAAGAAAGAGGAAGTGGCTATGGCTACACCTTC
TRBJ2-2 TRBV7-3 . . CASSSAVGTGELFF TGTGCCAGCAGCTCCGCGGTAGGAACCGGGGAGCTGTTTTTT
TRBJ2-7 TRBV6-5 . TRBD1 CASSYWDRPYEQYF TGTGCCAGCAGTTATTGGGACAGGCCCTACGAGCAGTACTTC
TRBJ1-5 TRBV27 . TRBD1 CASSPRTGGNQPQHF TGTGCCAGCAGTCCCCGGACAGGGGGGAATCAGCCCCAGCATTTT